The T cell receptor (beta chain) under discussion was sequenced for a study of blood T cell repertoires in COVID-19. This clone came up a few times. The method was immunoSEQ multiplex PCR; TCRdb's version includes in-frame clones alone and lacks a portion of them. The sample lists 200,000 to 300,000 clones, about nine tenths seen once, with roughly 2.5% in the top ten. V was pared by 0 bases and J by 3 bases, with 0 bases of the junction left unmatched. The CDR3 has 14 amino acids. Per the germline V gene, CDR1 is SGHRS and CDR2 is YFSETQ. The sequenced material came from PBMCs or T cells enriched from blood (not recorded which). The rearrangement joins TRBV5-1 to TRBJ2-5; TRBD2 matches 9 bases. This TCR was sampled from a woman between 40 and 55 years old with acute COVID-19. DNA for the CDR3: TGCGCCAGCAGCTTGGGCGGGAGGGAAGAGACCCAGTACTTC. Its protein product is CASSLGGREETQYF.